The clone carrying this TCR beta chain was counted a single time. No antigen is known for it. The assay was immunoSEQ multiplex PCR, and TCRdb's table has in-frame clones only and misses some. The repertoire has roughly 70,000 clones, around 93% of them found once; the top ten carry over 4%. The entry originates in a study of siplizumab effects on memory and regulatory T cells. Regarding the study as a whole: The naive T cell population seemed more diverse than memory cells and seemed a major contributor to the alloresponse.

Germline V gives CDR1 MDHEN, CDR2 SYDVKM. V dropped 5 bases and J dropped 0 bases, with 14 bases sitting between them. The CDR3 loop spans 16 amino acids. The receptor was derived from a human donor in good health. Sequenced sample: CD8+ T cells sorted from blood. The V and J genes are TRBV28 and TRBJ2-4; D possibly corresponds to TRBD1 (5 bases). In DNA form, the CDR3 reads TGTGCCAGCAGTGGTATGACAGCCCTAGCCAAAAACATTCAGTACTTC. It encodes CASSGMTALAKNIQYF.